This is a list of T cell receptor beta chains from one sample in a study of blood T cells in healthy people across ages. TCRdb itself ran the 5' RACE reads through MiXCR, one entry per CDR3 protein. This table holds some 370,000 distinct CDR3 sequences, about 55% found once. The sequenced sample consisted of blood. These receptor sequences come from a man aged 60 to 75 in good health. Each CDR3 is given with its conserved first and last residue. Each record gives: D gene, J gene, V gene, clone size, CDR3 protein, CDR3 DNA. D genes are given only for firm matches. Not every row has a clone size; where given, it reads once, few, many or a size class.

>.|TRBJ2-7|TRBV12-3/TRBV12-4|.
CASSLRGESQYF
TGTGCCAGCAGTTTGAGGGGCGAATCACAGTACTTC
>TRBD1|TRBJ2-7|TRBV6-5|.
CASSGDSVGYEQYF
TGTGCCAGCAGTGGGGACAGTGTAGGGTACGAGCAGTACTTC
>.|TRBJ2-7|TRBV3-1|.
CASSQGVVQPSYEQYF
TGTGCCAGCAGCCAGGGGGTGGTCCAGCCGTCCTACGAGCAGTACTTC
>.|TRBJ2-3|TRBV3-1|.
CASSPWGAGDTQYF
TGTGCCAGCAGCCCTTGGGGGGCTGGGGATACGCAGTATTTT
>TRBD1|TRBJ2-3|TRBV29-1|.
CSVFDRASTDTQYF
TGCAGCGTTTTCGACAGGGCGTCCACAGATACGCAGTATTTT
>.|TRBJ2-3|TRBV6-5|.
CASSYPGESTDTQYF
TGTGCCAGCAGTTACCCGGGAGAAAGCACAGATACGCAGTATTTT
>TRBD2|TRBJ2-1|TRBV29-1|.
CSARSGRAYNEQFF
TGCAGCGCGAGAAGCGGGAGGGCCTACAATGAGCAGTTCTTC
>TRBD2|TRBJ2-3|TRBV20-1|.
CSAPGTSVTDTQYF
TGCAGTGCGCCCGGGACTAGCGTTACAGATACGCAGTATTTT
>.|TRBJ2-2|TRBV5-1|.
CASSRQDITGELFF
TGCGCCAGCAGCCGACAGGACATCACCGGGGAGCTGTTTTTT
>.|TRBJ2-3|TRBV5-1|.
CASSSDPLADTQYF
TGCGCCAGCAGCTCGGATCCACTCGCTGATACGCAGTATTTT
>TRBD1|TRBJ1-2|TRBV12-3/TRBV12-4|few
CASSHSPGGERGYTF
TGTGCCAGCAGTCACTCCCCAGGGGGCGAAAGGGGCTACACCTTC
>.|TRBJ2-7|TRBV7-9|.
CASHPGNEQYF
TGTGCCAGCCATCCGGGTAACGAGCAGTACTTC
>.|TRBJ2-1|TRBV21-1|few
CASSPRTCINEQFF
TGTGCCAGCAGCCCTCGGACTTGCATAAATGAGCAGTTCTTC
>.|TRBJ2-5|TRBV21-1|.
CASSRPGGKEKTQYF
TGTGCCAGCAGCCGGCCAGGGGGCAAGGAAAAGACCCAGTACTTC
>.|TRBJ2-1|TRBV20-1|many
CSASPQGPNEQFF
TGCAGTGCTAGCCCCCAGGGTCCCAATGAGCAGTTCTTC
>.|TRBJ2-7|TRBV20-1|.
CSALRAGISFGYEQYF
TGCAGTGCCCTCCGAGCCGGGATTTCTTTCGGGTACGAGCAGTACTTC
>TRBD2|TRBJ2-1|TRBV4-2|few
CASSQDPSGLAFNEQFF
TGTGCCAGCAGCCAAGACCCTAGCGGACTAGCGTTTAATGAGCAGTTCTTC
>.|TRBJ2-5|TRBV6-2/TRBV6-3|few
CASSFGGARETQYF
TGTGCCAGCAGCTTTGGAGGGGCGCGGGAGACCCAGTACTTC
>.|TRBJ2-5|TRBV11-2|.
CASSLLGWGLETQYF
TGTGCCAGCAGCTTATTGGGGTGGGGGCTTGAGACCCAGTACTTC
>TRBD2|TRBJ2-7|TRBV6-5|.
CASSPSGGTSYEQYF
TGTGCCAGCAGCCCTAGCGGGGGGACCTCCTACGAGCAGTACTTC
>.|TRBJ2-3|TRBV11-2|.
CASSSRDHTDTQYF
TGTGCCAGCAGTTCCCGGGACCACACAGATACGCAGTATTTT
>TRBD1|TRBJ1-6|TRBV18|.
CASSADRVNSPLHF
TGTGCCAGCTCAGCTGACAGGGTTAATTCACCCCTCCACTTT
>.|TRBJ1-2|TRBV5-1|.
CASSTGSGSVGYGYTF
TGCGCCAGCAGCACAGGCAGCGGGTCGGTCGGCTATGGCTACACCTTC
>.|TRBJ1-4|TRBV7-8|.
CASSLFAGIDEKLFF
TGTGCCAGCAGCTTATTTGCAGGCATTGATGAAAAACTGTTTTTT
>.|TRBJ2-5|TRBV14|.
CASSQEWTTPETQYF
TGTGCCAGCAGCCAAGAGTGGACCACCCCAGAGACCCAGTACTTC
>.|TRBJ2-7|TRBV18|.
CASSTGTSPYNEQYF
TGTGCCAGCTCGACAGGGACTAGTCCCTACAATGAGCAGTACTTC
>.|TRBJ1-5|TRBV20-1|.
CSAGRVASRQPQHF
TGCAGTGCCGGGAGGGTGGCTTCGCGGCAGCCCCAGCATTTT
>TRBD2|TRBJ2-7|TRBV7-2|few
CASSLGTSGSYEQYF
TGTGCCAGCAGCTTAGGGACTAGCGGATCCTACGAGCAGTACTTC
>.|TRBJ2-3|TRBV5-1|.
CASSLYRSTDTQYF
TGCGCCAGCAGCTTGTACCGTAGCACAGATACGCAGTATTTT
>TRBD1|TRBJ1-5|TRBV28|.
CASETGGYGNQPQHF
TGTGCCAGTGAGACAGGGGGGTATGGCAATCAGCCCCAGCATTTT
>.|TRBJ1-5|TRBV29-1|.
CSVGDGNSQPQHF
TGCAGCGTTGGGGACGGGAACTCCCAGCCCCAGCATTTT
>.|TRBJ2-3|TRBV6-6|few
CASSYQLDAQYF
TGTGCCAGCAGTTACCAGCTCGATGCGCAGTATTTT
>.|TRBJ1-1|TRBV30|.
CAWSNGMNTEAFF
TGTGCCTGGAGTAACGGGATGAACACTGAAGCTTTCTTT
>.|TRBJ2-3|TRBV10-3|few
CAISPAGADTQYF
TGTGCCATCAGCCCCGCCGGTGCAGATACGCAGTATTTT
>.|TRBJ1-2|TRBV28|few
CATPMRIGGGITDGYTF
TGTGCCACCCCGATGAGGATAGGGGGGGGTATAACTGATGGCTACACCTTC
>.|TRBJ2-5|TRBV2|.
CASSEWEPPETQYF
TGTGCCAGCAGTGAATGGGAACCCCCGGAGACCCAGTACTTC
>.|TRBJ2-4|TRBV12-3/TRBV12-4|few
CASSLGLPLGDIQYF
TGTGCCAGCAGTTTAGGCCTTCCCCTTGGGGACATTCAGTACTTC